A selection of T cell receptor beta chains follows, all from one sample in a study of blood T cell repertoires in COVID-19. Libraries were prepared by immunoSEQ multiplex PCR; TCRdb keeps only in-frame clonotypes and omits some of them. In the table there are fewer than 500,000 clones, roughly 80% of which are singletons. The sample comprised peripheral blood. The receptors originated from a human donor with acute or convalescent COVID-19. The donor label of this sample is uncertain. Each CDR3 is given with its conserved first and last residue. The D gene is left open where the match is weak. Size is omitted from some rows. Given values are once, few, many or a class for expanded clones.

v_gene	j_gene	d_gene	abundance	CDR3nt	CDR3aa
TRBV5-1	TRBJ2-7	NA	few	TGCGCCAGCAGCTTGGCAGCAGGTACCTACGAGCAGTACTTC	CASSLAAGTYEQYF
TRBV5-4	TRBJ2-4	NA	NA	TGTGCCAGCAGCTTGGGCCAGTTAAACCCAGCCAAAAACATTCAGTACTTC	CASSLGQLNPAKNIQYF
TRBV18	TRBJ1-1	NA	NA	TGTGCCAGCTCACGTACAGTCCCGAACACTGAAGCTTTCTTT	CASSRTVPNTEAFF
TRBV9	TRBJ2-7	NA	NA	TGTGCCAGCAGCGTAGTGGCGGAATCCTCCTACGAGCAGTACTTC	CASSVVAESSYEQYF
TRBV6-4	TRBJ1-1	NA	once	TGTGCCAGCAGAAAGGAAACGACAGGGAACACTGAAGCTTTCTTT	CASRKETTGNTEAFF
TRBV3-1/TRBV3-2	TRBJ2-1	NA	NA	TGTGCCAGCAGCCAACAGCTGAGGTCCTACAATGAGCAGTTCTTC	CASSQQLRSYNEQFF
TRBV5-1	TRBJ2-5	NA	NA	TGCGCCAGCAGCTCGCCCGCGGGGCAAGAGACCCAGTACTTC	CASSSPAGQETQYF
TRBV2	TRBJ1-6	NA	NA	TGTGCCAGCAGTGAAAGGTTCCGGAGATCACCCCTCCACTTT	CASSERFRRSPLHF
TRBV30	TRBJ1-5	NA	once	TGTGCCTGGAGCGATGGGCTCGGGCCCCAGCATTTT	CAWSDGLGPQHF
TRBV6-5	TRBJ1-2	TRBD1	NA	TGTGCCAGCACCCGGACAGGGGCAGTAGTTGGCTACACCTTC	CASTRTGAVVGYTF
TRBV6-5	TRBJ1-1	TRBD1	NA	TGTGCCAGTAATGACAGGGGCAACACTGAAGCTTTCTTT	CASNDRGNTEAFF
TRBV11-3	TRBJ2-1	TRBD2	NA	TGTGCCAGCAGCTTAGGTCCTAGCGGGGTCCTAAGGGAGCAGTTCTTC	CASSLGPSGVLREQFF
TRBV6-5	TRBJ1-3	TRBD1	NA	TGTGCCAGCAACTCAGACAGGGTCCCTGGAAACACCATATATTTT	CASNSDRVPGNTIYF
TRBV5-4	TRBJ2-6	TRBD1	NA	TGTGCCAGCAGCGTGGGACAGAGACTCTCTGGGGCCAACGTCCTGACTTTC	CASSVGQRLSGANVLTF
TRBV6-5	TRBJ1-5	NA	NA	TGTGCCAGCAGTCCCCCGGAGGGGAATCAGCCCCAGCATTTT	CASSPPEGNQPQHF
TRBV6-4	TRBJ1-2	TRBD1	NA	TGTGCCACCAATGGGACAGGGATGGTTAACTATGGCTACACCTTC	CATNGTGMVNYGYTF
TRBV6-1	TRBJ1-3	NA	NA	TGTGCCAGCAGTGAAGCCGGACAGCCAAGCTCTGGAAACACCATATATTTT	CASSEAGQPSSGNTIYF
TRBV4-1	TRBJ2-7	NA	NA	TGCGCCAGCAGCTACGGGACTTCCTACGAGCAGTACTTC	CASSYGTSYEQYF
TRBV15	TRBJ1-1	TRBD1	NA	TGTGCCACCAGCAGAGGACAGGGTGGAGCTTTCTTT	CATSRGQGGAFF
TRBV6-5	TRBJ1-2	NA	NA	TGTGCCAGCAGTTACACCCAGGGCTTAGGCTACACCTTC	CASSYTQGLGYTF
TRBV20-1	TRBJ2-5	NA	NA	TGCAGTGCTAGTCTCAGGCAAGAGACCCAGTACTTC	CSASLRQETQYF
TRBV6-5	TRBJ1-3	NA	NA	TGTGCCAGTCATGATGGCCTCTCTGGAAACACCATATATTTT	CASHDGLSGNTIYF
TRBV7-9	TRBJ1-6	NA	NA	TGTGCCAGCACCATTTTTGGGCGAAACAATTCACCCCTCCACTTT	CASTIFGRNNSPLHF
TRBV19	TRBJ1-3	NA	NA	TGTGCCAGTAGTCGCCAGTTTTTCTCTGGAAACACCATATATTTT	CASSRQFFSGNTIYF
TRBV5-1	TRBJ2-5	NA	NA	TGCGCCAGCAGCTCTTCAGGGTCGTGGATTCGGGAGACCCAGTACTTC	CASSSSGSWIRETQYF
TRBV13	TRBJ2-5	TRBD1	NA	TGTGCCAGCAGCTCCGCGGGGGACAGGGTACGAGAGACCCAGTACTTC	CASSSAGDRVRETQYF
TRBV7-4	TRBJ1-4	TRBD1	NA	TGTGCCAGCAGCTCGACCCCGGGACAGGGCGGTGAAAAACTGTTTTTT	CASSSTPGQGGEKLFF
TRBV5-1	TRBJ1-3	NA	NA	TGCGCCAGCAGCTTGGGAGGGTTGAACGTCTCTGGAAACACCATATATTTT	CASSLGGLNVSGNTIYF
TRBV19	TRBJ2-3	NA	NA	TGTGCCAGTAGTAACCGAATTGTGGGGCCTAGTAGAAGCACAGATACGCAGTATTTT	CASSNRIVGPSRSTDTQYF
TRBV19	TRBJ1-1	TRBD1	NA	TGTGCCAGTAGTTGGGACAGGGCGAACACTGAAGCTTTCTTT	CASSWDRANTEAFF
TRBV18	TRBJ1-4	NA	NA	TGTGCCAGCTCACCTATGGGGCCACTAACTAATGAAAAACTGTTTTTT	CASSPMGPLTNEKLFF
TRBV6-5	TRBJ1-2	NA	NA	TGTGCCAGCAGACCTGTACTCTTCGGGAGCTATGGCTACACCTTC	CASRPVLFGSYGYTF
TRBV6-6	TRBJ2-3	NA	many	TGTGCCAGTAAACGCGCAGATACGCAGTATTTT	CASKRADTQYF
TRBV18	TRBJ1-6	TRBD1	NA	TGTGCCAGCTCACCGACGGCAGGGGGGAATTCACCCCTCCACTTT	CASSPTAGGNSPLHF
TRBV10-3	TRBJ1-1	NA	NA	TGTGCCATCAGTGATGGGGGCCGAATGAACACTGAAGCTTTCTTT	CAISDGGRMNTEAFF
TRBV19	TRBJ2-1	TRBD1	NA	TGTGCCAGTAGGAGGACCGGGACAGGGTTCTACAATGAGCAGTTCTTC	CASRRTGTGFYNEQFF
TRBV6-5	TRBJ2-4	NA	once	TGTGCCAGCAACCTCTTCTCAGGCATTCAGTACTTC	CASNLFSGIQYF